A selection of T cell receptor beta chains follows, all from one sample in a study of control samples from healthy donors and cancer patients. The protocol was immunoSEQ multiplex PCR, while the TCRdb copy is restricted to in-frame clones and leaves out a portion. The top ten hold 3.5% to 4% of the sample, which has about 130,000 clones, about 95% seen once. The specimen sequenced was blood. The receptors here all came from a young man in good health. Both conserved end residues are part of each CDR3. D genes are given only for firm matches. Size is omitted from some rows. Given values are once, few, many or a class for expanded clones.

V: TRBV6-2/TRBV6-3; J: TRBJ2-3; size: few; D: TRBD1; CDR3: CASSHPPGQGRDTQYF; DNA: TGTGCCAGCAGTCACCCCCCAGGACAGGGGCGGGATACGCAGTATTTT
V: TRBV5-1; J: TRBJ1-1; size: NA; D: NA; CDR3: CASSLDSQGGGTEAFF; DNA: TGCGCCAGCAGCTTGGATTCCCAGGGTGGGGGGACTGAAGCTTTCTTT
V: TRBV10-3; J: TRBJ1-1; size: NA; D: NA; CDR3: CAIRAPGGRTEAFF; DNA: TGTGCCATCAGAGCCCCGGGGGGCCGCACTGAAGCTTTCTTT
V: TRBV6-2/TRBV6-3; J: TRBJ2-7; size: NA; D: NA; CDR3: CASSYSRFAVDEQYF; DNA: TGTGCCAGCAGTTACTCCCGGTTCGCCGTCGACGAGCAGTACTTC
V: TRBV4-1; J: TRBJ1-2; size: few; D: NA; CDR3: CASSQDHRGNHGYTF; DNA: TGCGCCAGCAGCCAAGATCATCGGGGTAATCATGGCTACACCTTC
V: TRBV24-1; J: TRBJ1-5; size: NA; D: TRBD1; CDR3: CATSDTGQGVGNQPQHF; DNA: TGTGCCACCAGTGATACGGGACAGGGAGTGGGCAATCAGCCCCAGCATTTT
V: TRBV28; J: TRBJ1-1; size: NA; D: NA; CDR3: CASNPLRVNTEAFF; DNA: TGTGCCAGCAATCCCCTCAGGGTGAACACTGAAGCTTTCTTT
V: TRBV7-9; J: TRBJ1-3; size: NA; D: TRBD1; CDR3: CASSLDRGFNTIYF; DNA: TGTGCCAGCAGCTTAGACAGGGGTTTTAACACCATATATTTT
V: TRBV3-1/TRBV3-2; J: TRBJ2-7; size: NA; D: NA; CDR3: CASSQLTNTYEQYF; DNA: TGTGCCAGCAGCCAATTGACTAATACCTACGAGCAGTACTTC
V: TRBV27; J: TRBJ1-1; size: NA; D: NA; CDR3: CASSFRENTEAFF; DNA: TGTGCCAGCAGTTTCCGGGAGAACACTGAAGCTTTCTTT
V: TRBV7-8; J: TRBJ2-5; size: NA; D: TRBD1; CDR3: CASSLRTGTETQYF; DNA: TGTGCCAGCAGCTTACGGACAGGCACAGAGACCCAGTACTTC
V: TRBV6-5; J: TRBJ1-1; size: NA; D: TRBD1; CDR3: CASSYADRAVLEAFF; DNA: TGTGCCAGCAGTTACGCGGACAGGGCTGTCCTTGAAGCTTTCTTT
V: TRBV11-2; J: TRBJ2-7; size: NA; D: NA; CDR3: CASSFLQAYEQYF; DNA: TGTGCCAGCAGCTTCCTACAGGCCTACGAGCAGTACTTC
V: TRBV9; J: TRBJ2-1; size: NA; D: TRBD1; CDR3: CASSPRQGNSYNEQFF; DNA: TGTGCCAGCAGCCCGCGACAGGGAAACTCCTACAATGAGCAGTTCTTC
V: TRBV4-1; J: TRBJ1-6; size: NA; D: NA; CDR3: CASSRGNRTPLHF; DNA: TGCGCCAGCAGCCGGGGGAATCGTACACCCCTCCACTTT
V: TRBV16; J: TRBJ1-1; size: once; D: NA; CDR3: CASSQSGDEAFF; DNA: TGTGCCAGCAGCCAATCGGGTGATGAAGCTTTCTTT
V: TRBV7-6; J: TRBJ2-6; size: NA; D: TRBD1; CDR3: CASSLGTGGAGVVLTF; DNA: TGTGCCAGCAGCTTAGGCACAGGGGGCGCAGGGGTGGTCCTGACTTTC
V: TRBV9; J: TRBJ2-3; size: NA; D: NA; CDR3: CASSGGTPSDTQYF; DNA: TGTGCCAGCAGCGGCGGGACTCCCAGCGATACGCAGTATTTT
V: TRBV5-1; J: TRBJ1-1; size: NA; D: NA; CDR3: CASSLEGGNTEAFF; DNA: TGCGCCAGCAGCTTGGAAGGGGGGAACACTGAAGCTTTCTTT
V: TRBV5-1; J: TRBJ1-1; size: NA; D: NA; CDR3: CASSSERGPSTEAFF; DNA: TGCGCCAGCAGCTCCGAAAGGGGCCCGAGCACTGAAGCTTTCTTT
V: TRBV28; J: TRBJ1-2; size: NA; D: NA; CDR3: CASSLVGQSLEGYTF; DNA: TGTGCCAGCAGTTTAGTCGGCCAGTCGTTAGAGGGCTACACCTTC
V: TRBV11-2; J: TRBJ1-2; size: NA; D: NA; CDR3: CASSGLRGQRGYTF; DNA: TGTGCCAGCAGCGGACTGCGGGGCCAGCGGGGCTACACCTTC
V: TRBV30; J: TRBJ1-1; size: NA; D: NA; CDR3: CAWSDRGNTEAFF; DNA: TGTGCCTGGAGTGATCGGGGGAACACTGAAGCTTTCTTT
V: TRBV15; J: TRBJ1-2; size: once; D: NA; CDR3: CATSGWGEGYTF; DNA: TGTGCCACCAGCGGTTGGGGCGAGGGCTACACCTTC
V: TRBV28; J: TRBJ2-2; size: NA; D: TRBD1; CDR3: CASSTPSGGRTGELFF; DNA: TGTGCCAGCAGTACCCCGTCAGGGGGCAGGACCGGGGAGCTGTTTTTT
V: TRBV19; J: TRBJ1-5; size: NA; D: NA; CDR3: CASTPPLAQHF; DNA: TGTGCCAGTACCCCCCCGTTGGCCCAGCATTTT
V: TRBV30; J: TRBJ2-7; size: NA; D: TRBD1; CDR3: CALSGTVSYEQYF; DNA: TGTGCCTTATCCGGGACAGTGTCCTACGAGCAGTACTTC
V: TRBV6-5; J: TRBJ1-1; size: NA; D: NA; CDR3: CASRPQGVQGTEAFF; DNA: TGTGCCAGCAGGCCCCAAGGGGTACAGGGCACTGAAGCTTTCTTT
V: TRBV6-5; J: TRBJ1-2; size: NA; D: NA; CDR3: CASSYFGGNYGYTF; DNA: TGTGCCAGCAGTTACTTCGGGGGCAACTATGGCTACACCTTC
V: TRBV19; J: TRBJ2-7; size: NA; D: NA; CDR3: CASSTDSYEQYF; DNA: TGTGCCAGTAGTACGGACAGCTACGAGCAGTACTTC
V: TRBV6-2/TRBV6-3; J: TRBJ1-2; size: NA; D: NA; CDR3: CASSQSGRRGYTF; DNA: TGTGCCAGCAGTCAATCAGGGAGGCGCGGCTACACCTTC
V: TRBV11-3; J: TRBJ2-5; size: NA; D: NA; CDR3: CASSPREVKETQYF; DNA: TGTGCCAGCAGCCCGAGGGAGGTTAAAGAGACCCAGTACTTC
V: TRBV7-2; J: TRBJ1-5; size: few; D: TRBD1; CDR3: CASSLVGTGTNQPQHF; DNA: TGTGCCAGCAGCTTAGTTGGGACAGGGACCAATCAGCCCCAGCATTTT
V: TRBV4-3; J: TRBJ2-1; size: NA; D: TRBD2; CDR3: CASSPRTSGGYEQFF; DNA: TGCGCCAGCAGCCCTAGGACTAGCGGGGGGTATGAGCAGTTCTTC
V: TRBV7-3; J: TRBJ2-2; size: NA; D: TRBD2; CDR3: CASSLTSGGSTGELFF; DNA: TGTGCCAGCAGCTTAACTAGCGGGGGAAGCACCGGGGAGCTGTTTTTT
V: TRBV4-1; J: TRBJ1-2; size: NA; D: NA; CDR3: CASSQEAGRYWGGYTF; DNA: TGCGCCAGCAGCCAAGAAGCAGGGCGTTACTGGGGTGGCTACACCTTC
V: TRBV25-1; J: TRBJ1-4; size: NA; D: NA; CDR3: CASSESPGETHRRKLFF; DNA: TGTGCCAGCAGTGAAAGTCCAGGGGAAACTCACAGAAGAAAACTGTTTTTT
V: TRBV18; J: TRBJ1-5; size: NA; D: TRBD1; CDR3: CASSPATGRDNQPQHF; DNA: TGTGCCAGCTCACCCGCGACAGGGCGAGACAATCAGCCCCAGCATTTT
V: TRBV7-8; J: TRBJ1-3; size: once; D: NA; CDR3: CASSLVSGEGNTIYF; DNA: TGTGCCAGCAGCTTAGTTTCGGGGGAAGGAAACACCATATATTTT
V: TRBV4-3; J: TRBJ2-1; size: once; D: NA; CDR3: CASSSVDNEQFF; DNA: TGCGCCAGCAGCTCCGTGGACAATGAGCAGTTCTTC
V: TRBV6-6; J: TRBJ2-5; size: NA; D: NA; CDR3: CASSFSTGRSKTQYF; DNA: TGTGCCAGCAGTTTTTCGACAGGCCGAAGTAAGACCCAGTACTTC
V: TRBV3-1/TRBV3-2; J: TRBJ1-6; size: NA; D: NA; CDR3: CASSQQYPRAGSPLHF; DNA: TGTGCCAGCAGCCAACAGTACCCCCGAGCAGGTTCACCCCTCCACTTT
V: TRBV6-2/TRBV6-3; J: TRBJ2-3; size: NA; D: TRBD2; CDR3: CASSYSGLAGGMDTQYF; DNA: TGTGCCAGCAGTTACTCGGGACTAGCGGGGGGCATGGATACGCAGTATTTT
V: TRBV2; J: TRBJ1-2; size: NA; D: NA; CDR3: CASSEIRADYGYTF; DNA: TGTGCCAGCAGTGAAATACGGGCGGACTATGGCTACACCTTC
V: TRBV3-1/TRBV3-2; J: TRBJ2-7; size: once; D: NA; CDR3: CASSQVGLPYEQYF; DNA: TGTGCCAGCAGCCAAGTTGGGTTGCCCTACGAGCAGTACTTC
V: TRBV4-3; J: TRBJ1-2; size: NA; D: NA; CDR3: CASSRNLQASNYGYTF; DNA: TGCGCCAGCAGCCGTAACCTACAGGCGTCTAACTATGGCTACACCTTC
V: TRBV28; J: TRBJ2-7; size: NA; D: NA; CDR3: CASRDYEQYF; DNA: TGTGCCAGCAGAGACTACGAGCAGTACTTC
V: TRBV5-6; J: TRBJ2-7; size: few; D: TRBD1; CDR3: CASSLGQGDIYLYEQYF; DNA: TGTGCCAGCAGCTTAGGACAGGGGGATATTTATTTATACGAGCAGTACTTC
V: TRBV2; J: TRBJ2-3; size: NA; D: NA; CDR3: CASRVIGGAADTQYF; DNA: TGTGCCAGCAGAGTTATTGGGGGGGCGGCAGATACGCAGTATTTT
V: TRBV12-3/TRBV12-4; J: TRBJ1-5; size: NA; D: NA; CDR3: CASSLNRQPQHF; DNA: TGTGCCAGCAGTTTAAACAGGCAGCCCCAGCATTTT
V: TRBV19; J: TRBJ2-7; size: NA; D: NA; CDR3: CASSPSAVSSSYEQYF; DNA: TGTGCCAGTAGTCCCTCGGCCGTTTCTAGCTCCTACGAGCAGTACTTC
V: TRBV7-9; J: TRBJ1-5; size: NA; D: NA; CDR3: CASSFSNQPQHF; DNA: TGTGCCAGCAGCTTTTCCAATCAGCCCCAGCATTTT
V: TRBV3-1/TRBV3-2; J: TRBJ2-7; size: NA; D: NA; CDR3: CASSQGSGGTYEQYF; DNA: TGTGCCAGCAGCCAAGGAAGTGGGGGGACCTACGAGCAGTACTTC
V: TRBV7-3; J: TRBJ2-2; size: NA; D: TRBD2; CDR3: CASSPSGGLNTGELFF; DNA: TGTGCCAGCAGCCCTAGCGGGGGCCTGAACACCGGGGAGCTGTTTTTT